Listed below are T cell receptor beta chains from one sample, sequenced in a study of blood T cell repertoires in COVID-19. TCRdb's copy holds only in-frame clones and misses some; the assay was immunoSEQ multiplex PCR. Of roughly 38,000 clones listed, 70% to 90% are singletons. The sample comprised peripheral blood. Receptors originate from a man between 60 and 70 years old in a cohort sampled during active COVID-19. Each CDR3 is given with its conserved first and last residue. D genes are given only for firm matches. The size entry is marked missing in some rows and otherwise reads once, few, many or a size class.

j_call	v_call	clone_size	d_call	cdr3_aa	cdr3_nt
TRBJ1-5	TRBV6-5	few	TRBD1	CASSPDRGGNQPQHF	TGTGCCAGCAGCCCGGACAGGGGAGGCAATCAGCCCCAGCATTTT
TRBJ1-1	TRBV30	.	.	CAWSSSRKNTEAFF	TGTGCCTGGAGTTCATCGAGGAAGAACACTGAAGCTTTCTTT
TRBJ2-5	TRBV11-3	few	.	CASSHRDKVETQYF	TGTGCCAGCAGCCACCGGGACAAGGTGGAGACCCAGTACTTC
TRBJ2-1	TRBV2	.	.	CASSAGQQFF	TGTGCCAGCAGCGCGGGGCAGCAGTTCTTC
TRBJ2-3	TRBV5-5	.	.	CASSLVGQADTQYF	TGTGCCAGCAGCTTGGTAGGTCAGGCAGATACGCAGTATTTT
TRBJ2-7	TRBV18	few	TRBD1	CASSPEVSGQGAVYEQYF	TGTGCCAGCTCACCAGAGGTTTCGGGACAGGGGGCCGTTTACGAGCAGTACTTC
TRBJ2-5	TRBV6-6	.	TRBD1	CASSPLTGGQETQYF	TGTGCCAGCAGCCCCCTCACAGGGGGCCAAGAGACCCAGTACTTC
TRBJ2-4	TRBV10-2	.	TRBD2	CASSEGTSGAGDIQYF	TGCGCCAGCAGTGAAGGGACTAGCGGGGCCGGGGACATTCAGTACTTC
TRBJ1-5	TRBV5-1	.	.	CASSLHGNSNQPQHF	TGCGCCAGCAGCTTGCACGGTAATAGCAATCAGCCCCAGCATTTT
TRBJ1-1	TRBV19	.	.	CASSQQMNTEAFF	TGTGCCAGTAGTCAACAGATGAACACTGAAGCTTTCTTT
TRBJ1-6	TRBV4-2	.	TRBD1	CASSQDGPGTGVSPLHF	TGTGCCAGCAGCCAAGATGGGCCCGGGACAGGGGTCTCACCCCTCCACTTT
TRBJ2-7	TRBV30	.	TRBD2	CAWSRAGVGTYEQYF	TGTGCCTGGAGTCGAGCGGGAGTGGGAACCTACGAGCAGTACTTC
TRBJ1-2	TRBV7-9	.	.	CASTQDGAYGYTF	TGTGCCAGCACCCAGGATGGGGCCTATGGCTACACCTTC
TRBJ2-7	TRBV3-1/TRBV3-2	.	.	CASSRNARTQSPRVTYEQYF	TGTGCCAGCAGCCGAAATGCCCGGACACAGAGCCCAAGGGTCACCTACGAGCAGTACTTC
TRBJ2-2	TRBV19	.	.	CASSIGDIGELFF	TGTGCCAGTAGTATCGGGGACATCGGGGAGCTGTTTTTT
TRBJ2-2	TRBV10-3	medium-sized	.	CAISESRAGANTGELFF	TGTGCCATCAGTGAGTCTAGGGCAGGGGCGAACACCGGGGAGCTGTTTTTT
TRBJ2-2	TRBV11-2	.	.	CASSLVLSGTGELFF	TGTGCCAGCAGCTTAGTCCTCTCAGGCACCGGGGAGCTGTTTTTT
TRBJ1-1	TRBV11-2	.	TRBD1	CASSQDRVGTEAFF	TGTGCCAGCAGCCAGGACAGGGTGGGCACTGAAGCTTTCTTT
TRBJ2-5	TRBV7-9	.	TRBD1	CASSLAGGGSRETQYF	TGTGCCAGCAGCTTAGCAGGGGGCGGATCTCGAGAGACCCAGTACTTC
TRBJ1-2	TRBV27	.	.	CASSFRGAGYGYTF	TGTGCCAGCAGTTTCCGGGGGGCCGGGTATGGCTACACCTTC
TRBJ2-3	TRBV7-6	.	.	CASSLEVRGPPDTQYF	TGTGCCAGCAGCTTAGAGGTCCGAGGGCCTCCAGATACGCAGTATTTT
TRBJ1-2	TRBV27	.	.	CASSFGGGSYGYTF	TGTGCCAGCAGTTTCGGTGGGGGCAGCTATGGCTACACCTTC
TRBJ1-2	TRBV15	.	.	CATSSYQGSDGYTF	TGTGCCACCAGCAGTTACCAGGGTTCGGATGGCTACACCTTC